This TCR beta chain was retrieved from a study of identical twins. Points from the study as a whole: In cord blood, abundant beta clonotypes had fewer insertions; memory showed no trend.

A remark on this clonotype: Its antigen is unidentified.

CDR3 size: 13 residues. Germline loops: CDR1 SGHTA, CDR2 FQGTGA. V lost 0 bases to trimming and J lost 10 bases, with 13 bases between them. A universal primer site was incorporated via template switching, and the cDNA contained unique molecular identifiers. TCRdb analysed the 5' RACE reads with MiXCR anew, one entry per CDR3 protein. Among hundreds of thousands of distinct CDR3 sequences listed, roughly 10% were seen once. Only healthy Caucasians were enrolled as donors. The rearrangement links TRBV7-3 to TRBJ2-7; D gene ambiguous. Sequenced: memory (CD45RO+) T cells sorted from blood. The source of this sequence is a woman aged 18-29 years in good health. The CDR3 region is CASSLTRESLQYF. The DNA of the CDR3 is TGTGCCAGCAGCTTAACGAGAGAGAGCCTACAGTACTTC. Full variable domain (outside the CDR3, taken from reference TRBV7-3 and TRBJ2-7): GAGVSQTPSNKVTEKGKYVELRCDPISGHTALYWYRQSLGQGPEFLIYFQGTGAADDSGLPNDRFFAVRPEGSVSTLKIQRTERGDSAVYLCASSLTRESLQYFGPGTRLTVT.